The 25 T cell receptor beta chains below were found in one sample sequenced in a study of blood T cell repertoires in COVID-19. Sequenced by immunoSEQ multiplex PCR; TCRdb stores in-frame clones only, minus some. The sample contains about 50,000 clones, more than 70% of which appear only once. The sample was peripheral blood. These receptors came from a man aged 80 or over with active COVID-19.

The CDR3 sequence is CASSLEGQGGNEQFF. DNA of the CDR3: TGCGCCAGCAGCTTGGAAGGACAGGGTGGAAATGAGCAGTTCTTC. V usage is TRBV5-1 and J usage is TRBJ2-1; TRBD1 matches at 8 bases. Germline values: CDR1 SGHRS, CDR2 YFSETQ. The V gene end was trimmed by 0 bases and the J gene end by 7 bases; junction bases not matched to a gene: 6. This CDR3 comprises 15 residues.

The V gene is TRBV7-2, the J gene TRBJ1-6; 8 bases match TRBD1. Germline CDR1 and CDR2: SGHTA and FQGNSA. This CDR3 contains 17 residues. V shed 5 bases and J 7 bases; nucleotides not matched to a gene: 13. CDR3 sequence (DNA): TGTGCCAGCAGCATACTCCAGGGGGCGCCGTCGAATTCACCCCTCCACTTT. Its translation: CASSILQGAPSNSPLHF.

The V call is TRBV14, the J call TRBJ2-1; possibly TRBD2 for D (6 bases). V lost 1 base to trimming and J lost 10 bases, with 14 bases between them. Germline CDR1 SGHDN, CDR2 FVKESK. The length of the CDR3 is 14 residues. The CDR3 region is CASSQGSLRGEQFF. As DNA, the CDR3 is TGTGCCAGCAGCCAAGGTAGTTTGCGGGGAGAGCAGTTCTTC.

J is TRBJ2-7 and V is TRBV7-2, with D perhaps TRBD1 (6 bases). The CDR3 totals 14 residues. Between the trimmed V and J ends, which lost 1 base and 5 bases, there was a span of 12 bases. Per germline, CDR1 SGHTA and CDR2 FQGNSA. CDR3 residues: CASSLVKGTNEQYF. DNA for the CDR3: TGTGCCAGCAGCTTAGTTAAGGGGACAAACGAGCAGTACTTC.

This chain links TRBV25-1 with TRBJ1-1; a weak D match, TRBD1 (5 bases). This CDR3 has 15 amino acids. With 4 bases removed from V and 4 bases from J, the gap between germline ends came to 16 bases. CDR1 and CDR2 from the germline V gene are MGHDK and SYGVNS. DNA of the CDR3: TGTGCCAGCAGTGGTCAGGGACTGGGTATCACTGAAGCTTTCTTT. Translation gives CASSGQGLGITEAFF.

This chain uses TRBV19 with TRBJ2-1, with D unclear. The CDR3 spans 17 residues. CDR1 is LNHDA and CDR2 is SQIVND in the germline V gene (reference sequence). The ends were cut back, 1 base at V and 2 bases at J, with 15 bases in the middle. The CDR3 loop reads CASSIVWQVGPYNEQFF. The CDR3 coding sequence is TGTGCCAGTAGTATAGTGTGGCAGGTGGGCCCCTACAATGAGCAGTTCTTC.

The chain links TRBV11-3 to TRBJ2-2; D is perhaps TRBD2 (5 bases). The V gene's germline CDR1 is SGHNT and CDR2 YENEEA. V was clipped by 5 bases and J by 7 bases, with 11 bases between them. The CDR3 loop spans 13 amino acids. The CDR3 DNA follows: TGTGCCAGCAGCCCCCGTCGGGACGGGGAGCTGTTTTTT. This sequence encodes CASSPRRDGELFF.

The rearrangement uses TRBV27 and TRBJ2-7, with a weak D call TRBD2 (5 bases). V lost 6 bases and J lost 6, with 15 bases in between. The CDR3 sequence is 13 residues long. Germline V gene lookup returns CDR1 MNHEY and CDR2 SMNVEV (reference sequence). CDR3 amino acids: CASRSVVAPEQYF. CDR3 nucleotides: TGTGCCAGCAGGTCGGTGGTAGCGCCCGAGCAGTACTTC.

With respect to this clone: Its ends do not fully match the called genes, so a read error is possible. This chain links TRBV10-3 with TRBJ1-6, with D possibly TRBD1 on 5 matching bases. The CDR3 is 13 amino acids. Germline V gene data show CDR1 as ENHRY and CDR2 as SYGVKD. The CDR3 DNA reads TGTGCCCTCAGGGTTTCGGGGGATTCACCCCTCCACTTT. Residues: CALRVSGDSPLHF.

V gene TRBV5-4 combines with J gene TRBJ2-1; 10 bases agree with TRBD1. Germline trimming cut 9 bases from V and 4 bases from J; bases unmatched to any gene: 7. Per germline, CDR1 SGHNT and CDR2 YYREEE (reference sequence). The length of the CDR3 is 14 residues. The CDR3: CAITGQGDYNEQFF. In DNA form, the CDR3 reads TGTGCCATCACAGGACAGGGGGATTACAATGAGCAGTTCTTC. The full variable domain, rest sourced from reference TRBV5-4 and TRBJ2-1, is ETGVTQSPTHLIKTRGQQVTLRCSSQSGHNTVSWYQQALGQGPQFIFQYYREEENGRGNFPPRFSGLQFPNYSSELNVNALELDDSALYLCAITGQGDYNEQFFGPGTRLTVL.

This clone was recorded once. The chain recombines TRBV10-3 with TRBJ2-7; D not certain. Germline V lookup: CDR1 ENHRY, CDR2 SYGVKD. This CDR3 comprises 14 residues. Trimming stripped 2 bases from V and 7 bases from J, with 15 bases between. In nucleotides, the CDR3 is TGTGCCATCAGTGAGGGCGTTGGCGTCGGGGAGCAGTACTTC. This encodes CAISEGVGVGEQYF.

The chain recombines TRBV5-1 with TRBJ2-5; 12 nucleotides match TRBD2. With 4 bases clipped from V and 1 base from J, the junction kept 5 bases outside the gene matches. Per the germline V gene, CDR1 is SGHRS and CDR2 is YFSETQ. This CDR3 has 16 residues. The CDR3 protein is CASSPRTSGTQETQYF. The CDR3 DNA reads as TGCGCCAGCAGCCCCCGGACTAGCGGGACCCAAGAGACCCAGTACTTC.

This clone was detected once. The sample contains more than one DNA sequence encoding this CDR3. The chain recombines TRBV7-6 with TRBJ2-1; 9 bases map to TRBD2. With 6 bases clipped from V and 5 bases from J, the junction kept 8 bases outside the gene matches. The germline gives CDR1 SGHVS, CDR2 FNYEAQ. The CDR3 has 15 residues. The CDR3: CASSSSGISNNEQFF. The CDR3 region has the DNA TGTGCCAGCAGTTCTAGCGGGATTAGCAACAATGAGCAGTTCTTC.

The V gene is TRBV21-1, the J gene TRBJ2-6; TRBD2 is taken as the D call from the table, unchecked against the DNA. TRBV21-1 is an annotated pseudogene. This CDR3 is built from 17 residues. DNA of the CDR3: TGTGCCAGCAGCAGAGAGGATGTGGACTCTGGGGCCAACGTCCTGACTTTC. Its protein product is CASSREDVDSGANVLTF.

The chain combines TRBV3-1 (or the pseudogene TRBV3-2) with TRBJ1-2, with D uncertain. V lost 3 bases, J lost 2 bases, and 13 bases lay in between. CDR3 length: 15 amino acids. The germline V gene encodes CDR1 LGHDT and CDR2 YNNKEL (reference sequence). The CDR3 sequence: CASSHLQAGNYGYTF. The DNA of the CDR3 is TGTGCCAGCAGCCACCTCCAGGCGGGAAACTATGGCTACACCTTC.

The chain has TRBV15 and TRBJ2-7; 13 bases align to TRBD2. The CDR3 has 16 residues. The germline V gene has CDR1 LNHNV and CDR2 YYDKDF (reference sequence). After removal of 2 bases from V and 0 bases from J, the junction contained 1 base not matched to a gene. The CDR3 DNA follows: TGTGCCACCAGCAGAAGACTAGCGGGAGGCTCCTACGAGCAGTACTTC. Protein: CATSRRLAGGSYEQYF.

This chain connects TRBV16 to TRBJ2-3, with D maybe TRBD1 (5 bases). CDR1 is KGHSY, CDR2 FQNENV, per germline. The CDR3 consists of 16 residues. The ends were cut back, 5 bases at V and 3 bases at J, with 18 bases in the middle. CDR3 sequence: CASSSRWDKGTDTQYF. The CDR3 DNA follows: TGTGCCAGCAGCTCCCGCTGGGATAAGGGGACAGATACGCAGTATTTT.

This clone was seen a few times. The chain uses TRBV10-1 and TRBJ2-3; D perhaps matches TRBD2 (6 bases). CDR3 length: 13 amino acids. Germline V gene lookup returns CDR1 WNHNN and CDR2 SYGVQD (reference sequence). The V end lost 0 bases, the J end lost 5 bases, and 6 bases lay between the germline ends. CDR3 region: CASSESAGDTQYF. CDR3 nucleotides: TGCGCCAGCAGTGAGTCAGCGGGAGATACGCAGTATTTT.

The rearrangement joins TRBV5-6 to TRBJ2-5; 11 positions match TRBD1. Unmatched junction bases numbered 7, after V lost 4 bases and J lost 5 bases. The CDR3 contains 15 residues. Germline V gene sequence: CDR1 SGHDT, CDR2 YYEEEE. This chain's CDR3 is CASSKDRGLLETQYF. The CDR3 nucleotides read TGTGCCAGCAGCAAGGACAGGGGGCTTCTCGAGACCCAGTACTTC.

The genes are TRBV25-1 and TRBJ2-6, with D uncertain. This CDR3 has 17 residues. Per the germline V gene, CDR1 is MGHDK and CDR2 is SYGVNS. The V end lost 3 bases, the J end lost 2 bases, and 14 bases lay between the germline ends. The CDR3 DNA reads TGTGCCAGCAGTGATACAGACCTTTCTACTGGGGCCAACGTCCTGACTTTC. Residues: CASSDTDLSTGANVLTF.

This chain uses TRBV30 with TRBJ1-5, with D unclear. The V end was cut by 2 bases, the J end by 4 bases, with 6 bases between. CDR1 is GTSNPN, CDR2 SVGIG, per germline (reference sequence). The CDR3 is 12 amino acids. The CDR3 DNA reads TGTGCCTGGAGTCCTGAGAATCAGCCCCAGCATTTT. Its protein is CAWSPENQPQHF.

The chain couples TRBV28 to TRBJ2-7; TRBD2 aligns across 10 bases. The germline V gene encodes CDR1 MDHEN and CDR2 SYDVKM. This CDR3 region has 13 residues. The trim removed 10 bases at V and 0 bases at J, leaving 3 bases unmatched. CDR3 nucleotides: TGTGCCACCCTAGCGGGGGTCTCCTACGAGCAGTACTTC. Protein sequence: CATLAGVSYEQYF. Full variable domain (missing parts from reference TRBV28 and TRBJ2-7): DVKVTQSSRYLVKRTGEKVFLECVQDMDHENMFWYRQDPGLGLRLIYFSYDVKMKEKGDIPEGYSVSREKKERFSLILESASTNQTSMYLCATLAGVSYEQYFGPGTRLTVT.

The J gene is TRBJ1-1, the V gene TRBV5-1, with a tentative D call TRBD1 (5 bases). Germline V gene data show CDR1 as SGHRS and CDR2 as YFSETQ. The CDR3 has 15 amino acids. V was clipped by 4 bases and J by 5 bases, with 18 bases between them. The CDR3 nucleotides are TGCGCCAGCAGCCTTCGCGGTCAGGGTGGAACTGAAGCTTTCTTT. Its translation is CASSLRGQGGTEAFF.

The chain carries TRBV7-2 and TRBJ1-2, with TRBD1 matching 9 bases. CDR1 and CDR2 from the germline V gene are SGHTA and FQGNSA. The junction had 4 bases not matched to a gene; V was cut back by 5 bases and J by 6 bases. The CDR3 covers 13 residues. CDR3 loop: CASSLRTGDGYTF. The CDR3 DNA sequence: TGTGCCAGCAGCCTGAGGACAGGGGATGGCTACACCTTC.

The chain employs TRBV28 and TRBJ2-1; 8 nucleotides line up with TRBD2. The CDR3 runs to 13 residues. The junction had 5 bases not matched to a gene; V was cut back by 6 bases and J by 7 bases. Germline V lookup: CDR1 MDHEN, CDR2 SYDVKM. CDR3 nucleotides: TGTGCCAGCAGGCTAGCGGGTGTTAATGAGCAGTTCTTC. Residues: CASRLAGVNEQFF.